This entry lists 27 T cell receptor beta chains sequenced from one sample in a study of human T cells and chemical hapten exposure (dated by TCRdb to about 2021). The library relied on RACE. Instrument used: NextSeq 500. Clones were called with MiXCR by TCRdb after fastp trimmed the public reads at Q25, and only in-frame beta chains were retained. Each entry is one CDR3 protein sequence, shown with its most common DNA and genes. Recorded for this sample are about 190,000 distinct CDR3 sequences; around a quarter of them occurred a single time. The top ten clones comprise roughly 2.3% of the sample. What the time point label conveys for this sample: patch test 3, about 24 weeks after DPC sensitization. The meaning of the sample's treatment or condition label: therapeutic diphenylcyclopropenone sensitization with weekly scalp DPC. Source: whole blood, taken in connection with sensitization to the hapten diphenylcyclopropenone (DPC). These receptors all stem from a woman aged 35 to 49 with alopecia areata. Some clones in this sample may be carry-over from other donors' samples.

This chain uses TRBV6-5 with TRBJ1-3; maybe TRBD1 (5 bases). The germline CDR1 and CDR2 sequences are MNHEY and SVGAGI. The V end lost 6 bases, the J end lost 2 bases, and 11 bases lay between the germline ends. CDR3 length equals 14 residues. DNA of the CDR3: TGTGCCAGCAGCAGCGACAGTACTGGAAACACCATATATTTT. It codes for CASSSDSTGNTIYF.

J is TRBJ2-7 and V is TRBV20-1; TRBD1 might be the D (6 bases). Germline V gives CDR1 DFQATT, CDR2 SNEGSKA (reference sequence). The germline V and J ends were trimmed by 6 bases and 2 bases, with 17 bases remaining between them. The CDR3 loop spans 14 amino acids. The CDR3, as DNA: TGCAGTGCGACCTTCGGACAGCCTACCTACGAGCAGTACTTC. Translation gives CSATFGQPTYEQYF.

The chain joins TRBV20-1 to TRBJ1-5; D may be TRBD1 (6 bases). Trimming pared 5 bases from V and 7 bases from J, leaving 24 bases between. Germline V gene sequence: CDR1 DFQATT, CDR2 SNEGSKA (reference sequence). The CDR3 spans 16 residues. Here the CDR3 reads CSAQPLRGARGQPQHF. The CDR3 nucleotides read TGCAGTGCTCAACCCCTCAGGGGCGCCAGGGGACAGCCCCAGCATTTT.

The chain joins TRBV29-1 to TRBJ2-7; D may correspond to TRBD1 or TRBD2 (6 bases each). The V and J ends lost 4 bases and 4 bases respectively, with 23 bases between them. The CDR3 spans 16 residues. Germline V CDR1 and CDR2: SQVTM, ANQGSEA. The CDR3 sequence: CSVVGTVGAGSYEQYF. The CDR3 bases are TGCAGCGTTGTCGGCACGGTGGGGGCGGGATCGTACGAGCAGTACTTC.

This clonotype was found many times. J is TRBJ1-5 and V is TRBV7-9; perhaps TRBD1 as D (5 bases). Trimming took off 1 base at V and 6 bases at J, with 10 bases between the two ends. From germline, CDR1 is SEHNR and CDR2 FQNEAQ (reference sequence). CDR3 length equals 14 residues. The CDR3 loop is CASSLGAGRQPQHF. The CDR3 DNA reads TGTGCCAGCAGCTTAGGGGCAGGGCGTCAGCCCCAGCATTTT.

This clonotype was seen a handful of times. The rearrangement uses TRBV15 and TRBJ1-5; TRBD1 aligns across 8 bases. This CDR3 region has 15 residues. V was pared by 0 bases and J by 7 bases, with 5 bases of the junction left unmatched. From germline, CDR1 is LNHNV and CDR2 YYDKDF (reference sequence). DNA for the CDR3: TGTGCCACCAGCAGAGAACAGGGGGGTCGACAGCCCCAGCATTTT. Translating it yields CATSREQGGRQPQHF.

The gene calls are TRBV29-1 and TRBJ2-5; tentatively, D is TRBD1 or TRBD2 (7 bases each). This CDR3 has 14 amino acids. Trimming removed 5 bases at V and 4 bases at J, with 17 bases between. CDR1 is SQVTM, CDR2 ANQGSEA, per germline. CDR3 bases: TGCAGCGTTCTCCCAGGGGGGGGGCTAGAGACCCAGTACTTC. Its protein product is CSVLPGGGLETQYF.

This clonotype was recorded a few times. The chain joins TRBV30 to TRBJ1-2; 10 nucleotides match TRBD1. Germline loops: CDR1 GTSNPN, CDR2 SVGIG (reference sequence). V was pared by 0 bases and J by 8 bases, with 3 bases of the junction left unmatched. This CDR3 is 13 amino acids long. CDR3 sequence reads: CAWSVRGQGGYTF. The CDR3 DNA reads TGTGCCTGGAGTGTACGGGGACAGGGGGGCTACACCTTC.

This clonotype appeared a few times. A clone one base away is much larger, so this may be a read error. For the CDR3, the DNA is TGTGCCAGCAGGAACCAAGAGACCCAGTACTTC. The encoded protein is CASRNQETQYF. The gene calls are TRBV27 and TRBJ2-5; no definite D call. The germline gives CDR1 MNHEY, CDR2 SMNVEV (reference sequence). The CDR3 runs 11 residues. Trimming removed 6 bases at V and 0 bases at J, with 2 bases between.

The table lists this clonotype with a few counts. The V call is TRBV12-3 or TRBV12-4, the J call TRBJ2-5; perhaps TRBD1 as D (6 bases). V lost 6 bases and J 5 bases, leaving 13 bases between the germline ends. CDR3 length: 13 residues. DNA of the CDR3: TGTGCCAGCAGACTTACAGGGTTGGAGACCCAGTACTTC. It yields the protein CASRLTGLETQYF.

In this sample, this clonotype turned up a few times. V gene TRBV12-3 or TRBV12-4 combines with J gene TRBJ2-5, with D perhaps matching TRBD2 (6 bases). V lost 4 bases, J lost 0 bases, and 15 bases lay in between. The CDR3 totals 16 residues. The CDR3 DNA is TGTGCCAGCAGTTCCATCCAGGGACTGTACCAAGAGACCCAGTACTTC. It is translated as CASSSIQGLYQETQYF.

This clonotype showed up just a few times. The chain carries TRBV7-2 and TRBJ2-3; 13 bases fit TRBD2. V lost 3 bases and J lost 5; bases outside the gene matches: 14. CDR1 is SGHTA and CDR2 is FQGNSA in the germline V gene. This CDR3 has 19 amino acids. The chain's CDR3 is CASSFSPYTSGRAVDTQYF. For the CDR3, the DNA is TGTGCCAGCAGCTTTAGCCCCTACACTAGCGGGAGGGCGGTAGATACGCAGTATTTT.

This clonotype has only a few counts. The chain employs TRBV7-2 and TRBJ2-7, with D possibly TRBD2 on 6 matching bases. The CDR3 runs to 14 residues. CDR1 is SGHTA and CDR2 is FQGNSA in the germline V gene. Trimming took 1 base from V and 2 from J, leaving 9 bases between them. CDR3 sequence (DNA): TGTGCCAGCAGCTTAGTAGCGGCCCCCTACGAGCAGTACTTC. It specifies CASSLVAAPYEQYF. The whole variable domain, filled in from reference TRBV7-2 and TRBJ2-7, reads GAGVSQSPSNKVTEKGKDVELRCDPISGHTALYWYRQSLGQGLEFLIYFQGNSAPDKSGLPSDRFSAERTGGSVSTLTIQRTQQEDSAVYLCASSLVAAPYEQYFGPGTRLTVT.

This chain connects TRBV7-9 to TRBJ2-7, with D possibly TRBD2 on 6 matching bases. This CDR3 is 17 amino acids long. Trimming removed 5 bases at V and 6 bases at J, with 26 bases between. Germline V gene sequence: CDR1 SEHNR, CDR2 FQNEAQ (reference sequence). The CDR3, as DNA: TGTGCCAGCAGCCCCCCCGGCGTCGCGGGAATCTCGGGCGAGCAGTACTTC. It codes for CASSPPGVAGISGEQYF.

The V gene is TRBV2, the J gene TRBJ1-1; D not resolved. CDR1 is SNHLY, CDR2 FYNNEI, per germline. This CDR3 spans 13 amino acids. With 6 bases removed from V and 6 bases from J, the gap between germline ends came to 14 bases. CDR3: CASRLRAGPEAFF. In DNA, the CDR3 is TGTGCCAGCAGACTTAGGGCAGGTCCTGAAGCTTTCTTT.

This clonotype occurred a few times. CDR3 sequence reads: CASSPWPLAGAGTGELFF. CDR3 DNA: TGTGCCAGCAGCCCCTGGCCACTAGCGGGAGCAGGCACCGGGGAGCTGTTTTTT. The chain has TRBV28 and TRBJ2-2, with 11 bases aligning to TRBD2. Trimming at V came to 6 bases and at J to 4 bases, leaving 13 bases not matched to a gene. CDR3 length: 18 residues. Germline CDR1 MDHEN, CDR2 SYDVKM.

This clonotype came up many times. The genes are TRBV24-1 and TRBJ2-2; 8 bases align to TRBD1. The CDR3 totals 15 residues. Germline loops: CDR1 KGHDR, CDR2 SFDVKD. V shed 5 bases and J 7 bases; nucleotides not matched to a gene: 8. As DNA, the CDR3 is TGTGCCACCAGTGCCGTGGACAGGGCAGTCGGGGAGCTGTTTTTT. Translation: CATSAVDRAVGELFF.

This clonotype was detected only a few times. The chain employs TRBV6-5 and TRBJ2-7; D unclear. This CDR3 has 16 amino acids. V was shortened by 0 bases and J by 2 bases, with 14 bases between the two germline ends. Germline lookup yields CDR1 MNHEY and CDR2 SVGAGI. CDR3 sequence reads: CASSYSAGQVAYEQYF. The CDR3 DNA follows: TGTGCCAGCAGTTACTCAGCCGGGCAGGTCGCCTACGAGCAGTACTTC.

The chain employs TRBV28 and TRBJ2-5; tentatively, D is TRBD2 (5 bases). V was cut by 4 bases and J by 5 bases, with 11 bases left in between. The CDR3 is 13 amino acids. CDR1 is MDHEN and CDR2 is SYDVKM in the germline V gene. This CDR3 is CASSSQPGETQYF. CDR3 nucleotides: TGTGCCAGCAGTTCGCAGCCGGGGGAGACCCAGTACTTC. The full variable domain, completed using reference TRBV28 and TRBJ2-5, is DVKVTQSSRYLVKRTGEKVFLECVQDMDHENMFWYRQDPGLGLRLIYFSYDVKMKEKGDIPEGYSVSREKKERFSLILESASTNQTSMYLCASSSQPGETQYFGPGTRLLVL.

The J gene is TRBJ2-7, the V gene TRBV28; D is unresolved. With 11 bases removed from V and 0 bases from J, the gap between germline ends came to 17 bases. The CDR3 runs 14 residues. In germline, CDR1 is MDHEN, CDR2 SYDVKM. The CDR3 nucleotides are TGTGCCGCCCAAGTCCCAGGCAGCTCCTACGAGCAGTACTTC. This codes for CAAQVPGSSYEQYF.

The chain has TRBV29-1 and TRBJ1-2; 10 nucleotides align to TRBD1. Germline CDR1 SQVTM, CDR2 ANQGSEA. The CDR3 runs to 14 residues. V shed 2 bases, J shed 2 bases, and the junction held 2 bases outside the gene matches. CDR3 coding DNA: TGCAGCGTTGAAAGGGGACAGGGGAACTATGGCTACACCTTC. Its protein product is CSVERGQGNYGYTF.

The chain has TRBV5-6 and TRBJ2-1; 7 positions agree with TRBD1. The V gene's germline CDR1 is SGHDT and CDR2 YYEEEE. The trim removed 4 bases at V and 4 bases at J, leaving 5 bases unmatched. CDR3 size: 14 residues. CDR3 loop: CASSHEQGYNEQFF. CDR3 nucleotide sequence: TGTGCCAGCAGCCACGAACAGGGGTACAATGAGCAGTTCTTC.

The chain joins TRBV6-5 to TRBJ2-5, with 7 bases aligning to TRBD2. V shed 6 bases and J 2 bases; nucleotides not matched to a gene: 9. The CDR3 spans 15 residues. Germline V gives CDR1 MNHEY, CDR2 SVGAGI. The DNA of the CDR3 is TGTGCCAGCAGACGGACCAGCGGGGCACAAGAGACCCAGTACTTC. The encoded protein is CASRRTSGAQETQYF.

The chain recombines TRBV7-2 with TRBJ2-4, with 9 positions matching TRBD1. Germline trimming cut 2 bases from V and 3 bases from J; bases unmatched to any gene: 20. There are 21 residues in the CDR3. Germline CDR1 is SGHTA and CDR2 is FQGNSA. DNA for the CDR3: TGTGCCAGCAGCTTAAGGTCGATACAGGGGGCACCGGGGTGGGACAAAAACATTCAGTACTTC. Protein: CASSLRSIQGAPGWDKNIQYF.

The V call is TRBV6-2 or TRBV6-3, the J call TRBJ1-1; possibly TRBD1 for D (5 bases). From germline, CDR1 is MNHEY and CDR2 SVGEGT. CDR3 length: 17 residues. The ends were cut back, 0 bases at V and 2 bases at J, with 16 bases in the middle. The CDR3 loop is CASSYSLGLGLNTEAFF. CDR3 nucleotides: TGTGCCAGCAGTTACTCCTTGGGACTCGGCCTAAACACTGAAGCTTTCTTT.

The CDR3 DNA follows: TGTGCCAGCAGTTACATTCGACTAGGTTCGCCAGATACGCAGTATTTT. Translated: CASSYIRLGSPDTQYF. The chain links TRBV6-5 to TRBJ2-3; TRBD2 is a possible D gene (6 bases). V gave up 2 bases and J gave up 4 bases, with 16 bases separating them. Germline-derived CDR1 and CDR2 are MNHEY and SVGAGI. The CDR3 loop spans 16 amino acids.

The rearrangement joins TRBV7-2 to TRBJ2-6; TRBD1 might be the D (5 bases). Trimming took off 4 bases at V and 1 base at J, with 5 bases between the two ends. CDR3 length: 14 amino acids. Germline CDR1 is SGHTA and CDR2 is FQGNSA. DNA for the CDR3: TGTGCCAGCAGCTCAGGGTCTGGGGCCAACGTCCTGACTTTC. It yields the protein CASSSGSGANVLTF.